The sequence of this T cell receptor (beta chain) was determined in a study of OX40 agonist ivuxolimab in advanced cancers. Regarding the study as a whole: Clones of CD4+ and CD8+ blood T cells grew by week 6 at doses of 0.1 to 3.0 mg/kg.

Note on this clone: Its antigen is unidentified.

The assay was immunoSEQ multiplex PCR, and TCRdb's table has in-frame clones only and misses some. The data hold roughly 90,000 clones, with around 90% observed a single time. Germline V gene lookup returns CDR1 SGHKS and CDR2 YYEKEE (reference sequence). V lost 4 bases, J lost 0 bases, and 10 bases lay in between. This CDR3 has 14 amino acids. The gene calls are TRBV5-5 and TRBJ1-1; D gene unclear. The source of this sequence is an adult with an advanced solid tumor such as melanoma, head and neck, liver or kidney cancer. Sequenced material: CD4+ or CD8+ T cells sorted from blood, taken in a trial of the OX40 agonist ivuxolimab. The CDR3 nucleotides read TGTGCCAGCAGCCCTCCGCGGATGAACACTGAAGCTTTCTTT. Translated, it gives CASSPPRMNTEAFF.